This paragraph covers one T cell receptor (beta chain) sequence. The antigen is undetermined. CDR3 length: 15 residues. With 5 bases clipped from V and 2 bases from J, the junction kept 8 bases outside the gene matches. Germline V CDR1 and CDR2: SQVTM, ANQGSEA. This entry comes from a study of blood T cells in healthy people across ages. The study, taken as a whole, reports: It was found that TCR beta diversity correlated strongly with the percentage of naive T cells. In older individuals, TCR beta diversity per million T cells was lower, falling roughly linearly with age.

The second PCR ran roughly 6 to 11 cycles with a sample-barcoded 5' primer and J-beta primers. MiXCR was run by TCRdb on the 5' RACE reads, yielding one entry per CDR3 protein. The table shows about 640,000 distinct CDR3 sequences, with 58% occurring only once. With each sample, at least 5 micrograms of total RNA were extracted. The receptor was derived from a man in his 60s in good health. The chain joins TRBV29-1 to TRBJ2-3; 9 bases map to TRBD1. Specimen: blood. This CDR3 is CSVSGQGGVTDTQYF. The CDR3, as DNA: TGCAGCGTTTCGGGACAGGGAGGAGTCACAGATACGCAGTATTTT.